These T cell receptor beta chains were read from a single sample in a study of OX40 agonist ivuxolimab in advanced cancers. Produced via immunoSEQ multiplex PCR; TCRdb's table is partial and in-frame only. This sample yields about 58,000 clones, of which 75% to 85% are seen a single time; 0.75% belongs to the top ten. The specimen comprised CD4+ or CD8+ T cells sorted from blood, sampled in a trial of the OX40 agonist ivuxolimab. The receptors shown here come from an adult with an advanced solid tumor such as melanoma, head and neck, liver or kidney cancer. CDR3s include the opening cysteine and the closing phenylalanine or tryptophan. A D gene is named only where the DNA matches it firmly. The size entry is marked missing in some rows and otherwise reads once, few, many or a size class.

clone size: NA
V gene: TRBV28
J gene: TRBJ2-7
D gene: TRBD1
CDR3 protein: CASSLAGTASYEQYF
CDR3 DNA: TGTGCCAGCAGTTTAGCCGGGACAGCAAGTTACGAGCAGTACTTC

clone size: few
V gene: TRBV5-1
J gene: TRBJ2-1
D gene: NA
CDR3 protein: CASSRNPNNEQFF
CDR3 DNA: TGCGCCAGCAGCCGGAATCCTAACAATGAGCAGTTCTTC

clone size: NA
V gene: TRBV5-1
J gene: TRBJ2-2
D gene: TRBD1
CDR3 protein: CASSAQAGGDTGELFF
CDR3 DNA: TGCGCCAGCAGCGCCCAGGCAGGGGGAGACACCGGGGAGCTGTTTTTT

clone size: NA
V gene: TRBV7-9
J gene: TRBJ1-4
D gene: TRBD1
CDR3 protein: CASSLDGRGPREKLFF
CDR3 DNA: TGTGCCAGCAGCTTAGACGGCAGGGGGCCTAGGGAAAAACTGTTTTTT

clone size: NA
V gene: TRBV6-6
J gene: TRBJ1-4
D gene: NA
CDR3 protein: CASSYGRETNEKLFF
CDR3 DNA: TGTGCCAGCAGTTACGGGCGGGAAACTAATGAAAAACTGTTTTTT

clone size: NA
V gene: TRBV13
J gene: TRBJ2-7
D gene: NA
CDR3 protein: CASSSLLWTGRGDSYEQYF
CDR3 DNA: TGTGCCAGCAGCTCCCTTTTGTGGACAGGGAGGGGGGACTCCTACGAGCAGTACTTC

clone size: NA
V gene: TRBV6-7
J gene: TRBJ2-2
D gene: NA
CDR3 protein: CASRSRDTFTGELFF
CDR3 DNA: TGTGCCAGCAGAAGCCGGGACACCTTCACCGGGGAGCTGTTTTTT

clone size: NA
V gene: TRBV18
J gene: TRBJ2-7
D gene: TRBD1
CDR3 protein: CASSPRQGAYEQYF
CDR3 DNA: TGTGCCAGCTCACCACGACAGGGGGCCTACGAGCAGTACTTC

clone size: NA
V gene: TRBV2
J gene: TRBJ1-6
D gene: NA
CDR3 protein: CASRSSYNSPLHF
CDR3 DNA: TGTGCCAGCAGGAGTTCCTATAATTCACCCCTCCACTTT

clone size: NA
V gene: TRBV5-4
J gene: TRBJ2-7
D gene: TRBD2
CDR3 protein: CASSAGGLSYEQYF
CDR3 DNA: TGTGCCAGCAGCGCGGGGGGCCTCTCCTACGAGCAGTACTTC

clone size: NA
V gene: TRBV29-1
J gene: TRBJ1-3
D gene: NA
CDR3 protein: CSVAYTGRSGNTIYF
CDR3 DNA: TGCAGCGTAGCTTACACGGGTCGTTCCGGAAACACCATATATTTT

clone size: NA
V gene: TRBV2
J gene: TRBJ1-6
D gene: NA
CDR3 protein: CASSARQDSPLHF
CDR3 DNA: TGTGCCAGCAGTGCCCGTCAGGATTCACCCCTCCACTTT

clone size: NA
V gene: TRBV7-8
J gene: TRBJ2-7
D gene: NA
CDR3 protein: CASSFRGGNEQYF
CDR3 DNA: TGTGCCAGCAGCTTTCGAGGGGGAAACGAGCAGTACTTC

clone size: NA
V gene: TRBV19
J gene: TRBJ2-4
D gene: NA
CDR3 protein: CASSLQLAKNIQYF
CDR3 DNA: TGTGCCAGTAGTTTACAGTTAGCCAAAAACATTCAGTACTTC

clone size: NA
V gene: TRBV6-1
J gene: TRBJ1-1
D gene: NA
CDR3 protein: CASSEVGNRFEAFF
CDR3 DNA: TGTGCCAGCAGTGAAGTGGGGAACAGATTTGAAGCTTTCTTT

clone size: NA
V gene: TRBV7-8
J gene: TRBJ2-5
D gene: NA
CDR3 protein: CASSPWGGGRQETQYF
CDR3 DNA: TGTGCCAGCAGCCCCTGGGGAGGGGGGCGTCAGGAGACCCAGTACTTC

clone size: NA
V gene: TRBV7-8
J gene: TRBJ2-5
D gene: NA
CDR3 protein: CASSFSASSSGETQYF
CDR3 DNA: TGTGCCAGCAGCTTTAGTGCCTCTTCTAGTGGGGAGACCCAGTACTTC

clone size: NA
V gene: TRBV29-1
J gene: TRBJ2-7
D gene: NA
CDR3 protein: CSVGLSYEQYF
CDR3 DNA: TGCAGCGTAGGGCTTTCCTACGAGCAGTACTTC

clone size: NA
V gene: TRBV5-1
J gene: TRBJ2-2
D gene: NA
CDR3 protein: CASSPGTTPSGLFF
CDR3 DNA: TGCGCCAGCAGCCCGGGGACAACTCCAAGTGGGCTGTTTTTT

clone size: NA
V gene: TRBV7-9
J gene: TRBJ1-2
D gene: NA
CDR3 protein: CASSLEGVASYTF
CDR3 DNA: TGTGCCAGCAGCTTAGAAGGGGTTGCGAGCTACACCTTC

clone size: once
V gene: TRBV5-1
J gene: TRBJ2-7
D gene: NA
CDR3 protein: CASSLRTALPYEQYF
CDR3 DNA: TGCGCCAGCAGCTTAAGGACAGCTCTGCCCTACGAGCAGTACTTC

clone size: NA
V gene: TRBV4-1
J gene: TRBJ2-7
D gene: TRBD2
CDR3 protein: CASSHLAGPTYEQYF
CDR3 DNA: TGCGCCAGCAGCCATTTAGCGGGTCCCACCTACGAGCAGTACTTC

clone size: NA
V gene: TRBV5-1
J gene: TRBJ1-6
D gene: NA
CDR3 protein: CASSPGTRSSYNSPLHF
CDR3 DNA: TGCGCCAGCAGCCCCGGGACGAGGAGCTCCTATAATTCACCCCTCCACTTT

clone size: NA
V gene: TRBV6-4
J gene: TRBJ1-2
D gene: NA
CDR3 protein: CASSPGTLRPGYTF
CDR3 DNA: TGTGCCAGCAGCCCCGGGACCCTGCGGCCTGGCTACACCTTC

clone size: few
V gene: TRBV19
J gene: TRBJ2-1
D gene: TRBD2
CDR3 protein: CASSVGLADNEQFF
CDR3 DNA: TGTGCCAGTAGTGTCGGACTAGCTGACAATGAGCAGTTCTTC

clone size: NA
V gene: TRBV7-9
J gene: TRBJ2-4
D gene: NA
CDR3 protein: CASSSGTTYIQYF
CDR3 DNA: TGTGCCAGCAGTTCGGGGACCACCTACATTCAGTACTTC

clone size: NA
V gene: TRBV29-1
J gene: TRBJ2-7
D gene: NA
CDR3 protein: CSVEDRASRFVEQYF
CDR3 DNA: TGCAGCGTTGAGGACCGGGCCTCGAGATTTGTTGAGCAGTACTTC

clone size: NA
V gene: TRBV7-8
J gene: TRBJ1-2
D gene: TRBD1
CDR3 protein: CASSLGGNRGTINYGYTF
CDR3 DNA: TGTGCCAGCAGCTTAGGAGGAAACAGGGGGACCATCAACTATGGCTACACCTTC

clone size: NA
V gene: TRBV18
J gene: TRBJ1-1
D gene: TRBD1
CDR3 protein: CASSPGQVRNTEAFF
CDR3 DNA: TGTGCCAGCTCACCCGGACAGGTGAGAAACACTGAAGCTTTCTTT

clone size: NA
V gene: TRBV9
J gene: TRBJ1-1
D gene: NA
CDR3 protein: CASSVAADRDTEAFF
CDR3 DNA: TGTGCCAGCAGCGTAGCTGCGGACAGAGACACTGAAGCTTTCTTT

clone size: NA
V gene: TRBV2
J gene: TRBJ1-5
D gene: NA
CDR3 protein: CAKAGGGAGNQPQHF
CDR3 DNA: TGTGCCAAGGCCGGGGGGGGAGCAGGCAATCAGCCCCAGCATTTT